The TCR beta chain described here comes from a study of Tregs in tolerant kidney transplant recipients. General observations from the study: The most relevant donor-specific Treg TCRbeta repertoire apparently came from expansion with activated donor B cells. This study did not directly address biological reproducibility. Findings come from small patient numbers and require larger validation.

Unstimulated regulatory T cells (CD4+CD25+CD127-), CD4+CD25- non-regulatory cells, CD4 and CD8 cells were FACS-sorted from thawed PBMCs. Germline V gene data show CDR1 as SGDLS and CDR2 as YYNGEE. V lost 0 bases and J lost 8, with 11 bases in between. The CDR3 has 13 amino acids. This clone was counted a single time. Its target is not known. Sequencing used immunoSEQ multiplex PCR; TCRdb keeps in-frame clones, though not all of them. Seen here are approximately 260,000 clones, more than 65% observed once, and the top ten hold around 0.6%. This TCR derives from a human donor in good health. The chain couples TRBV9 to TRBJ1-2; D unclear. The sequencing sample was made of CD4+ T cells from blood. CDR3 in amino acids: CASSVGAVGGYTF. The CDR3 bases are TGTGCCAGCAGCGTAGGGGCAGTAGGCGGCTACACCTTC.